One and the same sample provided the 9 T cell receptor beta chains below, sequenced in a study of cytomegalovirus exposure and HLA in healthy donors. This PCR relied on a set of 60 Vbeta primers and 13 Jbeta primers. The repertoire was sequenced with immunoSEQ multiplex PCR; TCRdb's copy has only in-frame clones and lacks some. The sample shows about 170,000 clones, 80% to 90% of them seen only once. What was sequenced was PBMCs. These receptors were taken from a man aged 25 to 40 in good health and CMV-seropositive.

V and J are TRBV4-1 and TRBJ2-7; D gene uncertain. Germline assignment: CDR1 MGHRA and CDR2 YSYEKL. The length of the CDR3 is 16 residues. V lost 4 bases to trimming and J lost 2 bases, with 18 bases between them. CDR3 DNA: TGCGCCAGCAGCCTTCGGTACGGCGGAGTACCCTACGAGCAGTACTTC. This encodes CASSLRYGGVPYEQYF.

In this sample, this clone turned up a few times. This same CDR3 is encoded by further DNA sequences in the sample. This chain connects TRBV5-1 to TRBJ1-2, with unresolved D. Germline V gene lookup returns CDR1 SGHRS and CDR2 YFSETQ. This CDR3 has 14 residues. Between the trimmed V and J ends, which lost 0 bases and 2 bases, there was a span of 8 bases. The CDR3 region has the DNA TGCGCCAGCAGCTTGGGGGCAGGCAACTATGGCTACACCTTC. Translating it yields CASSLGAGNYGYTF.

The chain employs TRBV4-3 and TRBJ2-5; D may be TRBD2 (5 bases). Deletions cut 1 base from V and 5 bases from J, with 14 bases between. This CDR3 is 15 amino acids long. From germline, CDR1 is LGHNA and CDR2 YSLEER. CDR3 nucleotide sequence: TGCGCCAGCAGCCAAGGCCCGGCCCGAGGGGAGACCCAGTACTTC. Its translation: CASSQGPARGETQYF.

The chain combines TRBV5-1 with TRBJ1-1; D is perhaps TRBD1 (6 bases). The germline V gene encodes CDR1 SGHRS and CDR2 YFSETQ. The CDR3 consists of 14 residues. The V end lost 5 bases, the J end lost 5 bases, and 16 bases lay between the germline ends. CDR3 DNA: TGCGCCAGCAGGGGGCGACCAGGGGAAACTGAAGCTTTCTTT. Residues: CASRGRPGETEAFF.

DNA for the CDR3: TGTGCCATCAGTGAAGGGGACACTGCCTACGAGCAGTACTTC. Translating gives CAISEGDTAYEQYF. The V and J genes are TRBV10-3 and TRBJ2-7; possible D gene TRBD1, 6 bases. V was clipped by 3 bases and J by 2 bases, with 11 bases between them. CDR1 is ENHRY and CDR2 is SYGVKD in the germline V gene. This CDR3 is 14 amino acids long.

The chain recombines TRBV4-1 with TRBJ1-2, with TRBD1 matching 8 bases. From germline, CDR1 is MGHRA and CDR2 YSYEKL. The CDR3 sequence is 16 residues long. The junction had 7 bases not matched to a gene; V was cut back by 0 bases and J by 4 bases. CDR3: CASSQESRDRSYGYTF. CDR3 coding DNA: TGCGCCAGCAGCCAAGAGTCTCGGGACAGGTCCTATGGCTACACCTTC.

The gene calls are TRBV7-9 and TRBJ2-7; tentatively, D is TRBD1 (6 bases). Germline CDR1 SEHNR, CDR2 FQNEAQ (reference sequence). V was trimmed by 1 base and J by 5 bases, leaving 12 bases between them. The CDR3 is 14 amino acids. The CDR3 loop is CASSLGQGFHEQYF. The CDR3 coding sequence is TGTGCCAGCAGCTTAGGGCAGGGGTTCCACGAGCAGTACTTC. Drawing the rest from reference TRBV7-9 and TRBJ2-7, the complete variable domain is DTGVSQNPRHKITKRGQNVTFRCDPISEHNRLYWYRQTLGQGPEFLTYFQNEAQLEKSRLLSDRFSAERPKGSFSTLEIQRTEQGDSAMYLCASSLGQGFHEQYFGPGTRLTVT.

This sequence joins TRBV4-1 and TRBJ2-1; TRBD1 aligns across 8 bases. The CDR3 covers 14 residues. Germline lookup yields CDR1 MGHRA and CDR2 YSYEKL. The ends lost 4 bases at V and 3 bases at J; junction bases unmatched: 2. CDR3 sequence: CASSRGQGYNEQFF. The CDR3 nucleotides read TGCGCCAGCAGCCGCGGACAGGGCTACAATGAGCAGTTCTTC.

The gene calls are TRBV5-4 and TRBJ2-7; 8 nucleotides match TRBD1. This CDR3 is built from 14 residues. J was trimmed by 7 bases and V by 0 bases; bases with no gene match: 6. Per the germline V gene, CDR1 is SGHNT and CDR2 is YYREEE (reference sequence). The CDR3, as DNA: TGTGCCAGCAGCTTGGACCAGGGGGCTTGGGAGCAGTACTTC. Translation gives CASSLDQGAWEQYF.